The 14 T cell receptor beta chains presented below share a single source sample, sequenced in a study of human T cells and chemical hapten exposure. Using its own MiXCR run on the RACE reads, TCRdb lists one record per CDR3 protein. The sample has more than 75,000 distinct CDR3 sequences; 9.6% are singletons. Time point: pre-sensitization, week 0. Treatment meaning: therapeutic diphenylcyclopropenone sensitization with weekly scalp DPC. Source: whole blood, taken in connection with sensitization to the hapten diphenylcyclopropenone (DPC). Source of these receptors: a woman between 40 and 50 years old with alopecia areata. Some clones in this sample may be carry-over from other donors' samples.

This chain connects TRBV3-1 to TRBJ2-4; D may match TRBD1 or TRBD2 (7 bases each). Looked up from germline, CDR1 is LGHDT and CDR2 is YNNKEL (reference sequence). This CDR3 is built from 15 residues. Trimming pared 4 bases from V and 7 bases from J, leaving 17 bases between. CDR3 region: CASSLGRGGPNIQYF. Written as DNA, the CDR3 is TGTGCCAGCAGCCTCGGCAGGGGGGGGCCGAACATTCAGTACTTC.

This clonotype has just a few counts. The rearrangement joins TRBV29-1 to TRBJ1-2; maybe TRBD1 (5 bases). The V gene's germline CDR1 is SQVTM and CDR2 ANQGSEA. The length of the CDR3 is 14 residues. V was trimmed by 4 bases and J by 2 bases, leaving 14 bases between them. CDR3 in DNA: TGCAGCGTTGTCGGTCAGGGAAGGAACTATGGCTACACCTTC. Protein product: CSVVGQGRNYGYTF. Complete variable domain (other parts from reference TRBV29-1 and TRBJ1-2): SAVISQKPSRDICQRGTSLTIQCQVDSQVTMMFWYRQQPGQSLTLIATANQGSEATYESGFVIDKFPISRPNLTFSTLTVSNMSPEDSSIYLCSVVGQGRNYGYTFGSGTRLTVV.

This clonotype was recorded many times. The chain recombines TRBV6-1 with TRBJ2-2; 7 bases are shared with TRBD1. The length of the CDR3 is 13 residues. CDR1 is MNHNS and CDR2 is SASEGT in the germline V gene. V shed 9 bases, J shed 1 base, and the junction held 2 bases outside the gene matches. The CDR3 nucleotides are TGTGCCAGTGGGGACAGGAACACCGGGGAGCTGTTTTTT. It translates to CASGDRNTGELFF.

This clonotype was counted a few times. The V and J genes are TRBV6-2 or TRBV6-3 and TRBJ2-2, with 8 bases aligning to TRBD1. Germline CDR1 reads MNHEY; CDR2 reads SVGEGT. The CDR3 has 16 residues. V lost 6 bases to trimming and J lost 7 bases; unmatched junction nucleotides: 13. CDR3 sequence reads: CASSSFGRQGIGELFF. CDR3 nucleotide sequence: TGTGCCAGCAGCTCCTTTGGGAGACAGGGGATCGGGGAGCTGTTTTTT.

This clonotype has a handful of counts. The chain is built from TRBV7-3 and TRBJ2-1; 11 bases agree with TRBD1. In germline, CDR1 is SGHTA, CDR2 FQGTGA. This CDR3 is built from 15 residues. Unmatched junction bases numbered 8, after V lost 5 bases and J lost 8 bases. CDR3 residues: CASSRGDRGFDEQFF. In DNA form, the CDR3 reads TGTGCCAGCAGCCGCGGGGACAGGGGGTTCGATGAGCAGTTCTTC.

This clonotype was counted ten times or more. The V call is TRBV25-1, the J call TRBJ1-5; TRBD1 matches 8 bases. Germline CDR1 and CDR2: MGHDK and SYGVNS. The CDR3 has 15 amino acids. J lost 0 bases, V lost 4 bases, and 2 bases had no gene match. CDR3 in DNA: TGTGCCAGCAGTGCACAGGGGGTTAGCAATCAGCCCCAGCATTTT. Translated, it gives CASSAQGVSNQPQHF.

This clonotype was found many times. The chain uses TRBV5-5 and TRBJ1-2, with D possibly being TRBD1 (6 bases). The germline V and J ends were trimmed by 0 bases and 8 bases, with 17 bases remaining between them. CDR3 length equals 15 residues. Germline V gives CDR1 SGHKS, CDR2 YYEKEE (reference sequence). The CDR3 loop is CASSLVARTAMGYTF. In DNA, the CDR3 is TGTGCCAGCAGCTTGGTAGCCAGGACAGCAATGGGCTACACCTTC.

Ten or more counts support this clonotype. The chain has TRBV2 and TRBJ1-2; D is ambiguous. The CDR3 consists of 18 residues. The germline CDR1 and CDR2 sequences are SNHLY and FYNNEI. The V end lost 6 bases, the J end lost 0 bases, and 23 bases lay between the germline ends. The CDR3 coding sequence is TGTGCCAGCAGAGGCCGGCTCGACCTTCAGATTACTAACTATGGCTACACCTTC. It translates to CASRGRLDLQITNYGYTF.

This clonotype was picked up a small number of times. The J gene is TRBJ1-3, the V gene TRBV10-2; possible D gene TRBD1, 6 bases. CDR3 length: 17 residues. The germline V gene encodes CDR1 WSHSY and CDR2 SAAADI. Trimming stripped 2 bases from V and 2 bases from J, with 16 bases between. The CDR3 sequence: CASSEGVGGATGNTIYF. The DNA of the CDR3 is TGCGCCAGCAGTGAGGGAGTGGGGGGGGCAACTGGAAACACCATATATTTT.

This clonotype was detected many times. V and J are TRBV19 and TRBJ2-7; D may correspond to TRBD1 or TRBD2 (5 bases each). The CDR3 totals 16 residues. V was clipped by 5 bases and J by 4 bases, with 21 bases between them. Per the germline V gene, CDR1 is LNHDA and CDR2 is SQIVND (reference sequence). CDR3 coding DNA: TGTGCCAGTAGTCCTGCTTCCCTCTGGGGGATATACGAGCAGTACTTC. Its protein is CASSPASLWGIYEQYF.

This clonotype was observed a handful of times. This rearrangement joins TRBV11-2 to TRBJ2-1, with a tentative D call TRBD1 (6 bases). Germline loops: CDR1 SGHAT, CDR2 FQNNGV. Trimming removed 3 bases at V and 4 bases at J, with 7 bases between. The CDR3 is made up of 13 amino acids. The CDR3 coding sequence is TGTGCCAGCAGCTTCGACAGGTACAATGAGCAGTTCTTC. Its translation is CASSFDRYNEQFF.

This clonotype was seen only once. The chain links TRBV20-1 to TRBJ2-3, with D possibly TRBD2 on 6 matching bases. Deletions cut 8 bases from V and 4 bases from J, with 19 bases between. Germline CDR1 and CDR2: DFQATT and SNEGSKA (reference sequence). The CDR3 length is 14 residues. The CDR3 DNA sequence: TGCAGTTCCGCCGGGACTCCCGGCGCAGATACGCAGTATTTT. Its protein is CSSAGTPGADTQYF.

The sample holds many counts of this clonotype. The genes are TRBV6-5 and TRBJ1-5; unclear D gene. Looked up from germline, CDR1 is MNHEY and CDR2 is SVGAGI. V was shortened by 0 bases and J by 6 bases, with 12 bases between the two germline ends. The CDR3 has 15 amino acids. Written as DNA, the CDR3 is TGTGCCAGCAGTTACTCGGGAGGTCGCGGTCAGCCCCAGCATTTT. It translates to CASSYSGGRGQPQHF.

The chain uses TRBV6-6 and TRBJ2-7; 10 nucleotides line up with TRBD1. The V segment lost 0 bases and the J segment 1 base; nucleotides outside the gene matches: 6. The germline V gene has CDR1 MNHNY and CDR2 SVGAGI (reference sequence). The CDR3 runs 17 residues. CDR3 protein: CASSYSPGQGSSYEQYF. In nucleotides, the CDR3 is TGTGCCAGCAGTTACTCCCCGGGACAGGGGAGTTCCTACGAGCAGTACTTC.